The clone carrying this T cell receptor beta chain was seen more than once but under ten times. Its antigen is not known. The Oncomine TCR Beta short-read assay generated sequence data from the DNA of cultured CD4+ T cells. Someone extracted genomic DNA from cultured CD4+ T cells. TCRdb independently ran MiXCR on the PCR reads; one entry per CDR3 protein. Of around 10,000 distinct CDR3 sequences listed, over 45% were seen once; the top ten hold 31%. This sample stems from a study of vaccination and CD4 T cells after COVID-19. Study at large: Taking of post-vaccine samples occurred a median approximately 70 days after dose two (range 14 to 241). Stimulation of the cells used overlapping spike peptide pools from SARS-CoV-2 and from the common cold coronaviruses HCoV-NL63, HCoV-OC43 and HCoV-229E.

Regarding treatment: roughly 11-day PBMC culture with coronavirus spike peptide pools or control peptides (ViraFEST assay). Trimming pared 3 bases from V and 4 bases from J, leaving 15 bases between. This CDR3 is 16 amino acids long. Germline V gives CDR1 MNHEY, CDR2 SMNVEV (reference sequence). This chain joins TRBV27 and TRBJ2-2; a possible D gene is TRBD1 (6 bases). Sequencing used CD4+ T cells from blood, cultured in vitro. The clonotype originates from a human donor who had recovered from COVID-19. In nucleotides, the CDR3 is TGTGCCAGCAGTTTGAGGACAGACCGCATCACCGGGGAGCTGTTTTTT. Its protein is CASSLRTDRITGELFF.